The 8 T cell receptor beta chains listed next were all sequenced from one sample in a study of blood T cell repertoires in COVID-19. Assay used: immunoSEQ multiplex PCR; TCRdb lists only in-frame clones, some missing. Of 340,000 or so clones detected, roughly 85% appear once; the ten largest clones hold around 4%. The sample taken for sequencing was PBMCs or T cells enriched from blood (not recorded which). These receptors were taken from a woman between 35 and 50 years old with acute COVID-19.

The chain links TRBV2 to TRBJ2-5; D perhaps matches TRBD1 (6 bases). V lost 2 bases and J lost 5, with 15 bases in between. Germline lookup yields CDR1 SNHLY and CDR2 FYNNEI. This CDR3 spans 15 amino acids. CDR3 protein: CASSEQGSGLETQYF. For the CDR3, the DNA is TGTGCCAGCAGTGAACAGGGGTCGGGTTTGGAGACCCAGTACTTC.

The V call is TRBV5-4, the J call TRBJ2-2, with unresolved D. CDR3 length: 13 amino acids. The V and J ends lost 0 bases and 8 bases respectively, with 8 bases between them. Looked up from germline, CDR1 is SGHNT and CDR2 is YYREEE (reference sequence). CDR3 amino acids: CASSLVSVGELFF. DNA of the CDR3: TGTGCCAGCAGCTTGGTGTCCGTTGGGGAGCTGTTTTTT.

CDR3 bases: TGCAGCGTTGTACAGGGGGAGCGGGAAAAACTGTTTTTT. It yields the protein CSVVQGEREKLFF. The chain recombines TRBV29-1 with TRBJ1-4, with TRBD1 matching over 8 bases. The germline gives CDR1 SQVTM, CDR2 ANQGSEA. Unmatched junction bases numbered 6, after V lost 4 bases and J lost 8 bases. This CDR3 contains 13 residues.

This chain uses TRBV7-2 with TRBJ2-7, with a possible D match to TRBD2 (6 bases). The germline V gene has CDR1 SGHTA and CDR2 FQGNSA. V was pared by 3 bases and J by 3 bases, with 12 bases between. CDR3 length: 14 amino acids. The CDR3 DNA reads TGTGCCAGCAGCTTGTCCGGGAGCCGCTACGAGCAGTACTTC. Residues: CASSLSGSRYEQYF.

This clone was seen more than once but under ten times. The chain couples TRBV7-3 to TRBJ2-2; no reliable D call. The germline V and J ends were trimmed by 2 bases and 6 bases, with 4 bases remaining between them. The CDR3 is made up of 12 amino acids. Germline lookup yields CDR1 SGHTA and CDR2 FQGTGA. The CDR3 DNA reads TGTGCCAGCAGCTTACTAGCCGGGGAGCTGTTTTTT. Protein sequence: CASSLLAGELFF.

The chain has TRBV19 and TRBJ1-5, with a tentative D call TRBD1 (5 bases). The germline CDR1 and CDR2 sequences are LNHDA and SQIVND (reference sequence). The CDR3 is 13 amino acids. V was cut by 7 bases and J by 0 bases, with 7 bases left in between. CDR3 DNA: TGTGCCAGTAAGGGGTATAGCAATCAGCCCCAGCATTTT. Translation: CASKGYSNQPQHF.

The CDR3 DNA follows: TGTGCCACCAGCAGAGTTCAGACAGGAAAAGCCTACGAGCAGTACTTC. Its translation is CATSRVQTGKAYEQYF. The chain uses TRBV15 and TRBJ2-7; possible D gene TRBD1, 6 bases. The CDR3 loop spans 16 amino acids. V was clipped by 1 base and J by 2 bases, with 15 bases between them. Germline assignment: CDR1 LNHNV and CDR2 YYDKDF (reference sequence).

J is TRBJ2-3 and V is TRBV7-2; 7 positions match TRBD2. Looked up from germline, CDR1 is SGHTA and CDR2 is FQGNSA. J lost 3 bases, V lost 5 bases, and 5 bases had no gene match. There are 14 residues in the CDR3. The CDR3 nucleotides are TGTGCCAGCAGCCCAGCGGGGAGGACAGATACGCAGTATTTT. It is translated as CASSPAGRTDTQYF.